Below are 26 T cell receptor beta chains sequenced from a single sample in a study of regulatory T cells in long-lasting Graves disease. HTBI primers from iRepertoire and Arm-PCR of CDR3 regions yielded the TCR beta libraries. MiXCR, run by TCRdb on the multiplex PCR reads, gives a single entry per CDR3 protein. Counted here are about 470,000 distinct CDR3 sequences, about 16% occurring once; the ten biggest clones make up 16%. Specified time point: newly diagnosed GD, antithyroid drugs for less than 3 months. Preparation of the TCR library used RNA extracted from PBMCs. Another study also made use of these data, one on T cells in Graves' hyperthyroidism and ophthalmopathy.

Sequencing was performed on peripheral blood mononuclear cells (PBMCs), taken at new diagnosis, from a patient treated with antithyroid drugs. All receptors derive from a woman aged 25-40 years with Graves disease.

The V and J genes are TRBV20-1 and TRBJ2-7; the match to TRBD2 covers 10 bases. V trimming: 2 bases; J trimming: 2 bases; junction bases outside the gene matches: 6. Germline values: CDR1 DFQATT, CDR2 SNEGSKA (reference sequence). The CDR3 covers 15 residues. CDR3 in amino acids: CSARPQAGGPYEQYF. The DNA for the CDR3 is TGCAGTGCTAGACCCCAAGCGGGAGGGCCCTACGAGCAGTACTTC.

This clonotype showed up many times. The chain couples TRBV11-2 to TRBJ2-5; D is ambiguous. The germline V and J ends were trimmed by 5 bases and 5 bases, with 18 bases remaining between them. This CDR3 region has 15 residues. Germline CDR1 SGHAT, CDR2 FQNNGV. The CDR3 coding sequence is TGTGCCAGCAGCCCAGCGCGCGCTAGGTCGGAGACCCAGTACTTC. It is translated as CASSPARARSETQYF.

This clonotype was picked up many times. The genes are TRBV28 and TRBJ1-2; D remains ambiguous. The V gene lost 4 bases and the J gene lost 14 bases, with 14 bases spanning the gap. The CDR3 loop spans 11 amino acids. Germline CDR1 and CDR2: MDHEN and SYDVKM. CDR3: CASSSDPTLTF. CDR3 nucleotides: TGTGCCAGCAGTTCGGACCCCACACTAACCTTC.

This clonotype was seen ten or more times. The chain joins TRBV20-1 to TRBJ2-3; 8 nucleotides line up with TRBD1. Germline CDR1 and CDR2: DFQATT and SNEGSKA (reference sequence). The length of the CDR3 is 13 residues. The V segment lost 4 bases and the J segment 2 bases; nucleotides outside the gene matches: 2. DNA for the CDR3: TGCAGTGCTAAGGACAGGGCCACAGATACGCAGTATTTT. This sequence encodes CSAKDRATDTQYF.

The table lists this clonotype with many counts. The chain carries TRBV5-1 and TRBJ1-3, with D perhaps matching TRBD1 (5 bases). From germline, CDR1 is SGHRS and CDR2 YFSETQ. With 0 bases removed from V and 9 bases from J, the gap between germline ends came to 13 bases. The CDR3 is 14 amino acids. The CDR3 DNA sequence: TGCGCCAGCAGCTTGGGGGGCGACGGAGGCACCATATATTTT. Amino acid sequence: CASSLGGDGGTIYF.

The J gene is TRBJ2-2, the V gene TRBV19; TRBD2 aligns across 7 bases. The CDR3 sequence is 14 residues long. After removal of 4 bases from V and 1 base from J, the junction contained 0 bases not matched to a gene. CDR1 is LNHDA, CDR2 SQIVND, per germline (reference sequence). The CDR3: CASSSGRNTGELFF. CDR3 DNA sequence: TGTGCCAGTAGTAGCGGGAGGAACACCGGGGAGCTGTTTTTT.

This clonotype was recorded a few times. The V and J genes are TRBV11-2 and TRBJ1-2, with D possibly matching TRBD1 (6 bases). The CDR3 contains 17 residues. V lost 4 bases and J 1 base, leaving 19 bases between the germline ends. CDR1 is SGHAT and CDR2 is FQNNGV in the germline V gene. The DNA for the CDR3 is TGTGCCAGCAGCTCCAGTTCTCCGGGACACCTTAACTATGGCTACACCTTC. This gives the protein CASSSSSPGHLNYGYTF.

There are a few counts of this clonotype. This chain uses TRBV7-8 with TRBJ1-4; D uncertain. Germline assignment: CDR1 SGHVS and CDR2 FQNEAQ. The CDR3 has 15 residues. The V gene lost 5 bases and the J gene lost 4 bases, with 14 bases spanning the gap. In DNA, the CDR3 is TGTGCCAGCAGCCTAGTGGGCTCCCGTAATGAAAAACTGTTTTTT. Residues: CASSLVGSRNEKLFF.

This clonotype was seen repeatedly, ten times or more. The J gene is TRBJ2-5, the V gene TRBV7-8; 12 nucleotides match TRBD2. The length of the CDR3 is 16 residues. Germline trimming cut 4 bases from V and 5 bases from J; bases unmatched to any gene: 8. Germline values: CDR1 SGHVS, CDR2 FQNEAQ. In nucleotides, the CDR3 is TGTGCCAGCAGCTCCGAAGGACTAGCGGGACGCGAGACCCAGTACTTC. It codes for CASSSEGLAGRETQYF.

V and J are TRBV14 and TRBJ2-1; TRBD2 is a possible D gene (5 bases). The CDR3 is 13 residues long. V was cut by 2 bases and J by 9 bases, with 11 bases left in between. Germline lookup yields CDR1 SGHDN and CDR2 FVKESK. The CDR3 here is CASSQYQAGEQFF. CDR3 coding DNA: TGTGCCAGCAGCCAATACCAGGCGGGTGAGCAGTTCTTC.

The rearrangement links TRBV4-1 to TRBJ1-4; 8 bases line up with TRBD1. Germline loops: CDR1 MGHRA, CDR2 YSYEKL. J was trimmed by 7 bases and V by 1 base; bases with no gene match: 8. The CDR3 contains 16 residues. CDR3 region: CASSQGRQGAGEKLFF. CDR3 nucleotide sequence: TGCGCCAGCAGCCAAGGGAGGCAGGGGGCGGGTGAAAAACTGTTTTTT.

The table lists this clonotype with many counts. This chain connects TRBV6-1 to TRBJ2-1; 8 nucleotides align to TRBD1. The CDR3 contains 15 residues. CDR1 and CDR2 (germline): MNHNS, SASEGT. The V and J ends lost 6 bases and 4 bases, in that order; junction bases with no gene match: 8. CDR3 coding DNA: TGTGCCAGCAGACAGGACAGGGTTGGGTACAATGAGCAGTTCTTC. It is translated as CASRQDRVGYNEQFF.

The genes are TRBV5-1 and TRBJ2-5; D possibly uses TRBD1 or TRBD2 (6 bases each). The CDR3 totals 14 residues. V lost 0 bases and J lost 5, with 11 bases in between. The germline V gene has CDR1 SGHRS and CDR2 YFSETQ. The CDR3: CASSLEPGGETQYF. As DNA, the CDR3 is TGCGCCAGCAGCTTGGAACCCGGGGGCGAGACCCAGTACTTC.

The chain joins TRBV18 to TRBJ1-5; D remains ambiguous. V was clipped by 1 base and J by 0 bases, with 13 bases between them. The CDR3 covers 17 residues. From germline, CDR1 is KGHSH and CDR2 LQKENI. The CDR3 DNA reads as TGTGCCAGCTCACCACAAGGTGGGCAAATTAGCAATCAGCCCCAGCATTTT. Its translation is CASSPQGGQISNQPQHF.

This clonotype was counted only a few times. This sequence joins TRBV29-1 and TRBJ1-1; D call uncertain. With 3 bases removed from V and 6 bases from J, the gap between germline ends came to 11 bases. The germline V gene has CDR1 SQVTM and CDR2 ANQGSEA. The CDR3 has 12 residues. The CDR3 sequence: CSVELEAAEAFF. In DNA, the CDR3 is TGCAGCGTTGAGTTAGAGGCCGCTGAAGCTTTCTTT.

This clonotype was detected a few times. The V call is TRBV24-1, the J call TRBJ1-2, with no clear D. Per the germline V gene, CDR1 is KGHDR and CDR2 is SFDVKD. V dropped 5 bases and J dropped 8 bases, with 8 bases sitting between them. This CDR3 contains 11 residues. In nucleotides, the CDR3 is TGTGCCACCAGTGGGGGTCGGGGCTACACCTTC. Its protein is CATSGGRGYTF.

This clonotype was seen ten or more times. The chain couples TRBV3-1 to TRBJ2-5, with TRBD2 matching over 15 bases. V lost 4 bases, J lost 5 bases, and 8 bases stayed unmatched. Germline CDR1 LGHDT, CDR2 YNNKEL (reference sequence). This CDR3 has 17 amino acids. The CDR3 nucleotides are TGTGCCAGCAGCCTACGGACTAGCGGGAGGGCCCAGGAGACCCAGTACTTC. This translates into CASSLRTSGRAQETQYF.

There are a few counts of this clonotype. The genes are TRBV6-2 or TRBV6-3 and TRBJ2-7, with a weak D call TRBD1 (5 bases). Trimming took off 6 bases at V and 0 bases at J, with 15 bases between the two ends. This CDR3 is built from 15 residues. The germline CDR1 and CDR2 sequences are MNHEY and SVGEGT. DNA for the CDR3: TGTGCCAGCAGGCCAACCAGACAGTCCTCCTACGAGCAGTACTTC. It specifies CASRPTRQSSYEQYF.

J is TRBJ2-1 and V is TRBV4-1; 10 bases match TRBD2. Trimming removed 2 bases from V and 4 bases from J; junction bases left unmatched: 8. The CDR3 has 17 residues. CDR1 and CDR2 from the germline V gene are MGHRA and YSYEKL. The CDR3: CASSQRLGLAKYNEQFF. The CDR3 bases are TGCGCCAGCAGCCAAAGGCTGGGACTAGCGAAATACAATGAGCAGTTCTTC.

This clonotype was recorded at least ten times. V and J are TRBV20-1 and TRBJ2-1; 8 bases are a match to TRBD2. Germline CDR1 reads DFQATT; CDR2 reads SNEGSKA (reference sequence). J gave up 4 bases and V 5 bases, and 7 bases lay outside the gene matches. The CDR3 is 14 amino acids. CDR3 coding DNA: TGCAGTGCTTTCGCGGGGGGACCTTACAATGAGCAGTTCTTC. Its translation is CSAFAGGPYNEQFF.

The sample holds many counts of this clonotype. V usage is TRBV11-2 and J usage is TRBJ1-4; D gene unclear. Germline V gives CDR1 SGHAT, CDR2 FQNNGV. This CDR3 is 16 amino acids long. V shed 4 bases and J shed 0 bases, with 12 bases lying between them. The CDR3 is CASSSDLVATNEKLFF. CDR3 nucleotide sequence: TGTGCCAGCAGCTCAGATTTGGTTGCAACTAATGAAAAACTGTTTTTT.

This clonotype was seen more than once but under ten times. The V gene is TRBV4-1, the J gene TRBJ2-1; unclear D gene. Trimming shortened V by 3 bases and J by 5 bases, and 8 bases separated the two germline ends. The germline V gene has CDR1 MGHRA and CDR2 YSYEKL. There are 13 residues in the CDR3. The CDR3 nucleotides are TGCGCCAGCAGCCAGCTGGGGAACAATGAGCAGTTCTTC. Protein product: CASSQLGNNEQFF.

This clonotype was seen at least ten times. The J gene is TRBJ2-6, the V gene TRBV7-9; D is undetermined. Germline loops: CDR1 SEHNR, CDR2 FQNEAQ (reference sequence). The CDR3 runs to 16 residues. V was shortened by 6 bases and J by 0 bases, with 12 bases between the two germline ends. The CDR3 here is CASREPFGSGANVLTF. The CDR3 region has the DNA TGTGCCAGCAGAGAACCTTTTGGCTCTGGGGCCAACGTCCTGACTTTC.

Written as DNA, the CDR3 is TGTGCCAGCAGTTACCAACATCCACAGAGAACACAAGAGACCCAGTACTTC. Translating gives CASSYQHPQRTQETQYF. This rearrangement joins TRBV28 to TRBJ2-1; D is undetermined. The J call is in doubt because the DNA end fits TRBJ2-5 better. CDR3 length equals 17 residues. CDR1 is MDHEN and CDR2 is SYDVKM in the germline V gene.

This clonotype occurred many times. V usage is TRBV2 and J usage is TRBJ1-5; 8 bases match TRBD1. This CDR3 contains 13 residues. The V and J ends lost 8 bases and 5 bases, in that order; junction bases with no gene match: 5. Per germline, CDR1 SNHLY and CDR2 FYNNEI. CDR3 residues: CASGLGQDQPQHF. As DNA, the CDR3 is TGTGCCAGCGGACTGGGACAGGATCAGCCCCAGCATTTT.

There are a few counts of this clonotype. The CDR3 sequence: CSVRGEDSQNFGAIYF. CDR3 DNA sequence: TGCAGCGTGCGAGGGGAGGACTCCCAGAACTTTGGTGCCATATATTTT. The rearrangement uses TRBV29-1 and TRBJ1-3; D is perhaps TRBD1 (5 bases). The ends were cut back, 6 bases at V and 11 bases at J, with 29 bases in the middle. CDR1 is SQVTM, CDR2 ANQGSEA, per germline. This CDR3 is 16 amino acids long. The full variable domain, in which reference TRBV29-1 and TRBJ1-3 provide the parts outside the CDR3, is SAVISQKPSRDICQRGTSLTIQCQVDSQVTMMFWYRQQPGQSLTLIATANQGSEATYESGFVIDKFPISRPNLTFSTLTVSNMSPEDSSIYLCSVRGEDSQNFGAIYFGEGSWLTVV.